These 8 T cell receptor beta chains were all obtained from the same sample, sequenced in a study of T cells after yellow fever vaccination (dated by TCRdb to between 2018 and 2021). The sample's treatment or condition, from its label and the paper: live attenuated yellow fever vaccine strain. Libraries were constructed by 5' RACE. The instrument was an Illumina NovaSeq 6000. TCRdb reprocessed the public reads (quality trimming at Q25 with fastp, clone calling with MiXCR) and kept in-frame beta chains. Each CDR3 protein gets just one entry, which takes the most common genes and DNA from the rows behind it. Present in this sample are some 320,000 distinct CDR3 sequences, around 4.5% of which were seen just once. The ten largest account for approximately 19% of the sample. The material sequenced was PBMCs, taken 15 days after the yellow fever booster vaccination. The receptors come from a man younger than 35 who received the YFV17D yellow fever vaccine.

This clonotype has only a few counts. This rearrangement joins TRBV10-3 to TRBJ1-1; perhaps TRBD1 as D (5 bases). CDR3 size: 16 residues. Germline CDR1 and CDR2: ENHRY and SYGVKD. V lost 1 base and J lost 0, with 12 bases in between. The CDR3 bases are TGTGCCATCAGTGAGTATAGGGGATCCATGAACACTGAAGCTTTCTTT. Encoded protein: CAISEYRGSMNTEAFF.

The CDR3 loop is CASSGGRGTDTQYF. In nucleotides, the CDR3 is TGCGCCAGCAGCGGGGGACGAGGCACAGATACGCAGTATTTT. The genes are TRBV5-1 and TRBJ2-3; the D call may be TRBD1 or TRBD2 (5 bases each). The CDR3 contains 14 residues. CDR1 SGHRS and CDR2 YFSETQ come from the germline V gene. V lost 4 bases, J lost 1 base, and 10 bases lay in between.

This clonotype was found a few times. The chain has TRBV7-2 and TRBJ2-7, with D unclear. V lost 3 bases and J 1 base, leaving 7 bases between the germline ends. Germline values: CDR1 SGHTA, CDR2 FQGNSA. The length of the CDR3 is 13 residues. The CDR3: CASSLSVSYEQYV. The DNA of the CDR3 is TGTGCCAGCAGCTTGAGTGTTTCCTACGAGCAGTACGTC.

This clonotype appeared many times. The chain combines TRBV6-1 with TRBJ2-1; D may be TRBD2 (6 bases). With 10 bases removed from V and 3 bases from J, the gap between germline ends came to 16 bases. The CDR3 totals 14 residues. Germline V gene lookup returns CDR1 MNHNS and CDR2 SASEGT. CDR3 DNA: TGTGCCATCTCGGGACTTCTTATCTACAATGAGCAGTTCTTC. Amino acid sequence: CAISGLLIYNEQFF.

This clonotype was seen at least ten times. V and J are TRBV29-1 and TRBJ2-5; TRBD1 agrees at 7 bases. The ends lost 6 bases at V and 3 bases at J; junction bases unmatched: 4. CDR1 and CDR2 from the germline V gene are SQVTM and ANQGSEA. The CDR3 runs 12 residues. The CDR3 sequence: CSVGQQKETQYF. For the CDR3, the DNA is TGCAGCGTGGGACAGCAGAAAGAGACCCAGTACTTC. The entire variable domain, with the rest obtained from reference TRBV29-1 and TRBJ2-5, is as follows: SAVISQKPSRDICQRGTSLTIQCQVDSQVTMMFWYRQQPGQSLTLIATANQGSEATYESGFVIDKFPISRPNLTFSTLTVSNMSPEDSSIYLCSVGQQKETQYFGPGTRLLVL.

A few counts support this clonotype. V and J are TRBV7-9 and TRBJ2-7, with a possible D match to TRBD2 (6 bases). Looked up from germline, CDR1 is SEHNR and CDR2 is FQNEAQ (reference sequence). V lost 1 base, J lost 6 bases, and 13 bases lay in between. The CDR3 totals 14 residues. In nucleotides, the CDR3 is TGTGCCAGCAGCTTAGGCGGGATTGGGGGCGAGCAGTACGTC. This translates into CASSLGGIGGEQYV.

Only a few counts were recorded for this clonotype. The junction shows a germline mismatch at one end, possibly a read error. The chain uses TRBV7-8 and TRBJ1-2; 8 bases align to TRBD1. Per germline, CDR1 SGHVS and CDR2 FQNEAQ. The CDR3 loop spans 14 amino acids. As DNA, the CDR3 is TGTGCCAGCAGCCTAGCGGGACAGGCAGATGCTCACACCTTC. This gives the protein CASSLAGQADAHTF.

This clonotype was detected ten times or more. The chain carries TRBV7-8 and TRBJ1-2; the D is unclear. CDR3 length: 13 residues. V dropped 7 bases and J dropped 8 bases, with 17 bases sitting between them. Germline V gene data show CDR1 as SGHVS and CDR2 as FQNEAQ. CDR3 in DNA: TGTGCCAGCACCACGAGCCCACCGGGAGGCTACACCTTC. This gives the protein CASTTSPPGGYTF.